This TCR beta chain derives from a study of beta chain features in type 1 diabetes. Worth noting for this clone: Its antigen remains unknown.

Study-wide findings and caveats: Shortening that was moderate but significant affected the TCRB CDR3s of Type 1 diabetes patients in all four CD4+ subsets.

Germline assignment: CDR1 ENHRY and CDR2 SYGVKD. The CDR3 is made up of 14 amino acids. J was trimmed by 5 bases and V by 5 bases; bases with no gene match: 7. Investigators reverse transcribed all isolated RNA, so they sequenced expressed TCRB transcripts. This table comes from immunoSEQ multiplex PCR, and its TCRdb copy is limited to in-frame clones, with some not included. The sample carries some 660,000 clones, over 11% recorded once. The sequenced sample consisted of naive CD4+ T cells from blood. The clonotype originates from a young man with type 1 diabetes. The V call is TRBV10-3, the J call TRBJ1-1; 8 bases align to TRBD1. The CDR3 spells CAISRGQGQTEAFF. Written as DNA, the CDR3 is TGTGCCATCAGTCGCGGACAGGGTCAAACTGAAGCTTTCTTT.